The 5 T cell receptor beta chains in this list originate from one sample, sequenced in a study of blood T cell repertoires in COVID-19. Repertoires were generated with immunoSEQ multiplex PCR, while TCRdb's copy carries only in-frame clones and drops some. The sample carries 200,000 to 250,000 clones, approximately 90% recorded once. Sample: peripheral blood. The receptor source for this set is a man aged 60-69 years with COVID-19, enrolled during active disease.

J is TRBJ2-1 and V is TRBV27; 11 positions match TRBD1. The J segment lost 8 bases and the V segment lost 5 bases, leaving 8 bases of the junction unmatched. Germline CDR1 is MNHEY and CDR2 is SMNVEV (reference sequence). This CDR3 is built from 15 residues. CDR3 sequence: CASSPGTGGVYEQFF. The CDR3 DNA reads as TGTGCCAGCAGTCCGGGGACAGGGGGTGTCTATGAGCAGTTCTTC.

The chain has TRBV20-1 and TRBJ1-4; no firm D call. In germline, CDR1 is DFQATT, CDR2 SNEGSKA (reference sequence). V dropped 3 bases and J dropped 5 bases, with 16 bases sitting between them. This CDR3 is 15 amino acids long. In DNA form, the CDR3 reads TGCAGTGCTAGTGAATCAGGATTCCTAAATGAAAAACTGTTTTTT. Protein product: CSASESGFLNEKLFF.

This chain links TRBV7-9 with TRBJ1-2; 7 nucleotides align to TRBD1. From germline, CDR1 is SEHNR and CDR2 FQNEAQ (reference sequence). The CDR3 has 12 amino acids. Trimming cost V 5 bases and J 11 bases; bases outside gene matches: 8. CDR3 loop: CASSTREGAYTF. DNA of the CDR3: TGTGCCAGCAGCACCCGAGAGGGGGCGTACACCTTC.

V usage is TRBV4-1 and J usage is TRBJ2-7, with 7 positions matching TRBD1. V shed 1 base, J shed 2 bases, and the junction held 8 bases outside the gene matches. The CDR3 is 16 residues long. Germline V lookup: CDR1 MGHRA, CDR2 YSYEKL. This chain's CDR3 is CASSQGLQGPAYEQYF. CDR3 nucleotide sequence: TGCGCCAGCAGCCAAGGGTTACAGGGGCCCGCCTACGAGCAGTACTTC.

The V gene is TRBV7-9, the J gene TRBJ2-1, with 8 bases fitting TRBD2. The CDR3 contains 13 residues. V lost 4 bases to trimming and J lost 9 bases; unmatched junction nucleotides: 5. The germline V gene encodes CDR1 SEHNR and CDR2 FQNEAQ (reference sequence). The CDR3 here is CASSYDREGEQFF. Written as DNA, the CDR3 is TGTGCCAGCAGCTATGATCGGGAGGGTGAGCAGTTCTTC.